The sequence of this T cell receptor beta chain was determined in a study of blood T cell repertoires in COVID-19. This CDR3 is 15 amino acids long. Germline trimming cut 5 bases from V and 6 bases from J; bases unmatched to any gene: 8. The germline gives CDR1 GTSNPN, CDR2 SVGIG (reference sequence). Original handling: Amplifying reference gene primers gave estimates of nucleated cell counts. Clones were read by immunoSEQ multiplex PCR, and TCRdb kept only the in-frame ones, dropping some. The V and J calls and clone size were taken over from that table, and D and trimming were inferred from the DNA. In the table there are tens of thousands of clones, around 86% of which are singletons.

The chain is built from TRBV30 and TRBJ1-6; TRBD1 matches 9 bases. Sequencing input: peripheral blood. The origin of this receptor is a man in his sixties or seventies with acute or convalescent COVID-19. The CDR3 DNA is TGTGCCTGGGGGGACAGGGAGCGGAGTAATTCACCCCTCCACTTT. This codes for CAWGDRERSNSPLHF.